Sequencing of this TCR beta chain was carried out in a study of blood T cell repertoires in COVID-19. Study information: Spain, Italy and the United States supplied samples that represented acute and convalescent COVID-19. T cells, B-cell-depleted T cells, or PBMCs provided the cDNA or gDNA that served as material.

The CDR3 covers 15 residues. Germline V CDR1 and CDR2: LGHNA, YNFKEQ. About this clone: One end of the junction does not line up with germline, which may come from a read error. Other nucleotide sequences from this sample produce the same CDR3.

In the authors' workflow: Nucleated cell counts were estimated from reference gene primer amplification. Sequencing used immunoSEQ multiplex PCR; TCRdb keeps in-frame clones, though not all of them. V and J calls and clone size follow that table, whereas D and trimming were derived from the DNA. The sample lists some 77,000 clones, roughly 79% occurring once. Sequencing was performed on peripheral blood. The source is a woman in her 70s with acute or convalescent COVID-19. The rearrangement joins TRBV4-2 to TRBJ1-6; 8 bases map to TRBD1. CDR3 loop: CASSPHRGTNSPLHF. The CDR3 region has the DNA TGTGCTAGCAGCCCTCACAGGGGGACGAATTCACCCCTCCACTTT.